This TCR beta chain was recovered during a study of CD8 T cells in Susac syndrome. Study findings and constraints: None of the CD4+ T cell repertoires in Susac syndrome showed clonal expansion.

In its sample, this clonotype was seen once. Its antigen is not known. Germline V gene data show CDR1 as SGHVS and CDR2 as FQNEAQ. CDR3 size: 14 residues. V was trimmed by 5 bases and J by 6 bases, leaving 17 bases between them. The authors reverse transcribed roughly 0.5 to 1 ug RNA with random hexamers. Amplification of TCR beta CDR3 across 54 Vbeta and 13 Jbeta was performed with immunoSEQ multiplex PCR. TCRdb independently ran MiXCR on the immunoSEQ multiplex PCR reads; one entry per CDR3 protein. The profile shows tens of thousands of distinct CDR3 sequences, roughly 94% of them singletons. The receptor comes from a human donor with Susac syndrome. Input material: CD4+ T cells from PBMCs. The rearrangement links TRBV7-8 to TRBJ2-7; D remains unclear. CDR3 nucleotides: TGTGCCAGCAGCCCCCCCACAGTTGGCCGCGAGCAGTACTTC. It is translated as CASSPPTVGREQYF.